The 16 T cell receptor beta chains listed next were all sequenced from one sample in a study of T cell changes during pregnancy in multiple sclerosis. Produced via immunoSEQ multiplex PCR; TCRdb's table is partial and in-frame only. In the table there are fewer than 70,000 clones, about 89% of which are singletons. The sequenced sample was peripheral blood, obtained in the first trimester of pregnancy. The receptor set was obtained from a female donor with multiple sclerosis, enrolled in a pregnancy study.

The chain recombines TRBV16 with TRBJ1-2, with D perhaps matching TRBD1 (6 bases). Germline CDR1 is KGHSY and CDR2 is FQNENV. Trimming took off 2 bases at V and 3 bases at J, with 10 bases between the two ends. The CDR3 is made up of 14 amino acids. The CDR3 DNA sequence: TGTGCCAGCAGCCAACCCCGGACAGACTATGGCTACACCTTC. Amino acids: CASSQPRTDYGYTF.

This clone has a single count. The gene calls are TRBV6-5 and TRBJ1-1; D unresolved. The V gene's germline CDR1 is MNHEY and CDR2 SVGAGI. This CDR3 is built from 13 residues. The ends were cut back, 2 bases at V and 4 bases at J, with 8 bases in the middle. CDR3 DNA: TGTGCCAGCAGTTACCGTCGGGGCACTGAAGCTTTCTTT. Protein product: CASSYRRGTEAFF.

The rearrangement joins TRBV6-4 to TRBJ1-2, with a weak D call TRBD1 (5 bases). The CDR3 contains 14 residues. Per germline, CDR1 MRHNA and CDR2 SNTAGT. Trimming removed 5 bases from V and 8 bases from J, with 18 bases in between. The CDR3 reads CASSSTRGSDGYTF. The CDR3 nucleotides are TGTGCCAGCAGTTCGACTAGGGGAAGTGACGGCTACACCTTC.

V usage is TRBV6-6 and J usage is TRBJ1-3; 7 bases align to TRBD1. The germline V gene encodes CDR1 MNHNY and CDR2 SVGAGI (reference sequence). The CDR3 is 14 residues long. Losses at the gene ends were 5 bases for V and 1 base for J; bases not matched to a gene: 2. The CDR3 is CASSGTESGNTIYF. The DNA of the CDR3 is TGTGCCAGCAGTGGGACAGAATCTGGAAACACCATATATTTT.

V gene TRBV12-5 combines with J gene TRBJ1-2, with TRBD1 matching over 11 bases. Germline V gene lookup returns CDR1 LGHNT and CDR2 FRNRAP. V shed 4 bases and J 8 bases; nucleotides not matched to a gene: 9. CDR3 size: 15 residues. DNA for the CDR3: TGTGCTAGTGGTTCGGGACAGGGGGTTTTGCGAGGCTACACCTTC. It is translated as CASGSGQGVLRGYTF.

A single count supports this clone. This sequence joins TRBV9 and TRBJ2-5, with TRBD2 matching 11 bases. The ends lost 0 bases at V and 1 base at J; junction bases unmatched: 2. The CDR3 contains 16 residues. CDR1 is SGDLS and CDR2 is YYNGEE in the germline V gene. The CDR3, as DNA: TGTGCCAGCAGCGTAGCGACTAGCGGGGTCCAAGAGACCCAGTACTTC. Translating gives CASSVATSGVQETQYF.

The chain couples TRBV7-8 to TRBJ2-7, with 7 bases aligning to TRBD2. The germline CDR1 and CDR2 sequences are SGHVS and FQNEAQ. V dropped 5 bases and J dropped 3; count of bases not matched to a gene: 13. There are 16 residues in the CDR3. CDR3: CASSPRGAGSLYEQYF. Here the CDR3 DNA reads TGTGCCAGCAGCCCCCGGGGAGCGGGGTCTCTCTACGAGCAGTACTTC.

The CDR3 coding sequence is TGTGCCAGTAGTATAGCCCCATCCTCGGGAGATGGCTACACCTTC. Its protein product is CASSIAPSSGDGYTF. The chain recombines TRBV19 with TRBJ1-2; D remains ambiguous. Trimming removed 1 base at V and 6 bases at J, with 15 bases between. The CDR3 is 15 residues long. Germline V gene lookup returns CDR1 LNHDA and CDR2 SQIVND (reference sequence).

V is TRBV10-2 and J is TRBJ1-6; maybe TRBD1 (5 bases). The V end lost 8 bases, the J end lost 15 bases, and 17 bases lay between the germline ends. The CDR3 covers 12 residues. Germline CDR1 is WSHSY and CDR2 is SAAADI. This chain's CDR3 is CASGTPRVLLHF. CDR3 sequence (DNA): TGCGCCAGCGGGACTCCCCGAGTTCTCCTCCACTTT.

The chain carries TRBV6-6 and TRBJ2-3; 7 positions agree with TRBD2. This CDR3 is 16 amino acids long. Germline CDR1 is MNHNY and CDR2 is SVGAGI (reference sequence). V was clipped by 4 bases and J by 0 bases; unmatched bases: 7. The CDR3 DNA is TGTGCCAGCAGTTCACGACTAGCCCGGAGCACAGATACGCAGTATTTT. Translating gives CASSSRLARSTDTQYF.

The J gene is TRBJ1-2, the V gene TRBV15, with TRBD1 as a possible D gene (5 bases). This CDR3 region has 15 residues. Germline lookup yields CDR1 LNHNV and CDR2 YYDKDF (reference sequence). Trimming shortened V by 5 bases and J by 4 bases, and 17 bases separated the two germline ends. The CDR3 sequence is CATSEGVGGGYGYTF. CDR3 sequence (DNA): TGTGCCACCAGCGAGGGCGTTGGGGGGGGCTATGGCTACACCTTC. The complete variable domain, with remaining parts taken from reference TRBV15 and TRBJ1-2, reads DAMVIQNPRYQVTQFGKPVTLSCSQTLNHNVMYWYQQKSSQAPKLLFHYYDKDFNNEADTPDNFQSRRPNTSFCFLDIRSPGLGDTAMYLCATSEGVGGGYGYTFGSGTRLTVV.

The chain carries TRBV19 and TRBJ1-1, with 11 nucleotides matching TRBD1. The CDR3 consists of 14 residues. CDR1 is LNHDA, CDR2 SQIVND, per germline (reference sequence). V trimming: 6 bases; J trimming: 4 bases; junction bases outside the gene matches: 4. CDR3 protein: CASRPGQGATEAFF. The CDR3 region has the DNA TGTGCCAGTAGACCTGGACAGGGGGCCACTGAAGCTTTCTTT.

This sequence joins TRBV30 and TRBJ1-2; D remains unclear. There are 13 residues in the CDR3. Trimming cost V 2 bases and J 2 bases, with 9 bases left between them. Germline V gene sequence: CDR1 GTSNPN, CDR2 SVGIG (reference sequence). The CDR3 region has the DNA TGTGCCTGGAGTACGCCAGCGAACTATGGCTACACCTTC. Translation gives CAWSTPANYGYTF.

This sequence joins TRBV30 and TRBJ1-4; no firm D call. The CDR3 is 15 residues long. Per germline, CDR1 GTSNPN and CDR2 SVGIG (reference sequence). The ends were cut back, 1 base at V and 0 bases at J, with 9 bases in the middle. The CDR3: CAWSGRITTNEKLFF. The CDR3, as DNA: TGTGCCTGGAGTGGCAGAATTACAACTAATGAAAAACTGTTTTTT.

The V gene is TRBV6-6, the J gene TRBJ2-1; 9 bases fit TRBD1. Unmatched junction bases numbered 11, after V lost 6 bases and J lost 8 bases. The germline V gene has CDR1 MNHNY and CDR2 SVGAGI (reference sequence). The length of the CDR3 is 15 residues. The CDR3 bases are TGTGCCAGCAGCCAAGGTGGGACAGGGATCCATGAGCAGTTCTTC. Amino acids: CASSQGGTGIHEQFF.

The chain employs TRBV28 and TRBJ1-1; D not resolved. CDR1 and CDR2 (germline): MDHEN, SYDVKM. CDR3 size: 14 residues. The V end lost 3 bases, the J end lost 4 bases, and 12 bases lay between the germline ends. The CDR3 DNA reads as TGTGCCAGCAGTTTTAGAGGGCGGGTCACTGAAGCTTTCTTT. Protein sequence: CASSFRGRVTEAFF. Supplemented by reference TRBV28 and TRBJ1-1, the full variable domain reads DVKVTQSSRYLVKRTGEKVFLECVQDMDHENMFWYRQDPGLGLRLIYFSYDVKMKEKGDIPEGYSVSREKKERFSLILESASTNQTSMYLCASSFRGRVTEAFFGQGTRLTVV.